This entry describes one T cell receptor beta chain. The antigen remains unidentified. The sample comes from a study of blood T cells in healthy people across ages. As for the study in general: Template switching captured about one barcoded beta molecule per two T cells. General study points: CMV infection status of these donors was not known.

Combining a sample-barcoded 5' primer with a J-beta primer mix, a second PCR ran for roughly 7 to 11 cycles. TCRdb re-derived calls from the 5' RACE reads in MiXCR, one entry per CDR3 protein. The table has 1.5 million or so distinct CDR3 sequences, 42% seen once. Germline-derived CDR1 and CDR2 are SQVTM and ANQGSEA. The CDR3 totals 14 residues. The ends were cut back, 4 bases at V and 5 bases at J, with 16 bases in the middle. Per sample, extraction of total RNA gave at least 5.5 micrograms in every case. The origin of this receptor is a woman aged 18 to 35 in good health. The sample taken for sequencing was blood. The chain couples TRBV29-1 to TRBJ2-3; D possibly corresponds to TRBD1 (6 bases). Here the CDR3 reads CSVVGQGKEDTQYF. The CDR3 region has the DNA TGCAGCGTTGTAGGGCAGGGGAAAGAAGATACGCAGTATTTT.